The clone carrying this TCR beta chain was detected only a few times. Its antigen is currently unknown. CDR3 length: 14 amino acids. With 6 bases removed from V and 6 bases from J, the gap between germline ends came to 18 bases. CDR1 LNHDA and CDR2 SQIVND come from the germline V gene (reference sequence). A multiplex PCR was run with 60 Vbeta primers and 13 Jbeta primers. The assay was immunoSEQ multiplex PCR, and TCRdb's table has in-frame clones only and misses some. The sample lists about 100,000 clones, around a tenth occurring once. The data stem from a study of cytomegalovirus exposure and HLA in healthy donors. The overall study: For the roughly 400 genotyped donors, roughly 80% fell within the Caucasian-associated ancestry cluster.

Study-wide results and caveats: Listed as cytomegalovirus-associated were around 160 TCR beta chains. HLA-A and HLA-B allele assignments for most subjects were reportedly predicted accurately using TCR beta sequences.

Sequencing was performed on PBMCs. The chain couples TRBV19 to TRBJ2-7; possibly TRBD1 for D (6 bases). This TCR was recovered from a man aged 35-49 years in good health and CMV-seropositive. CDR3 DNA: TGTGCCAGTAGGAATACAGGGCCACTTTCCGAGCAGTACTTC. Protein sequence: CASRNTGPLSEQYF.